The entry that follows covers one T cell receptor beta chain sequence. The sample comes from a study of blood T cell repertoires in COVID-19. In the source study's methods: Reference gene primer amplification gave nucleated cell count estimates. Produced via immunoSEQ multiplex PCR; TCRdb's table is partial and in-frame only. V and J calls and clone size are as listed in that table; D and trimming were resolved from the DNA. The table lists 120,000 to 150,000 clones, around 88% of them singletons. V was clipped by 6 bases and J by 5 bases; unmatched bases: 9. This CDR3 comprises 15 residues. The germline V gene encodes CDR1 MNHEY and CDR2 SVGAGI.

This chain links TRBV6-5 with TRBJ1-2; 10 bases are a match to TRBD1. This clonotype was sampled from a human donor in a cohort sampled during active COVID-19. Sequenced sample: peripheral blood. CDR3: CASSPTGGAVYGYTF. The CDR3 DNA sequence: TGTGCCAGCAGCCCGACAGGGGGCGCGGTTTATGGCTACACCTTC.